What follows are 32 T cell receptor beta chains derived from one specimen sequenced in a study of OX40 agonist ivuxolimab in advanced cancers. The assay was immunoSEQ multiplex PCR, and TCRdb's table has in-frame clones only and misses some. The sample consists of roughly 45,000 clones, 88% of them appearing once. The sample was CD4+ or CD8+ T cells sorted from blood, taken in a trial of the OX40 agonist ivuxolimab. The receptor source for this set is an adult with an advanced solid tumor such as melanoma, head and neck, liver or kidney cancer.

V usage is TRBV30 and J usage is TRBJ1-5; D is perhaps TRBD1 (6 bases). V was cut by 1 base and J by 0 bases, with 13 bases left in between. Germline V CDR1 and CDR2: GTSNPN, SVGIG (reference sequence). The CDR3 consists of 16 residues. The CDR3 DNA reads TGTGCCTGGAGTGACCGAAGGGGGAATAGCAATCAGCCCCAGCATTTT. Translating it yields CAWSDRRGNSNQPQHF.

V is TRBV29-1 and J is TRBJ2-7; 14 bases line up with TRBD2. The CDR3 has 15 residues. From germline, CDR1 is SQVTM and CDR2 ANQGSEA. The J segment lost 8 bases and the V segment lost 3 bases, leaving 9 bases of the junction unmatched. CDR3 loop: CSVEMGTSGSPQQYF. In DNA form, the CDR3 reads TGCAGCGTTGAGATGGGGACTAGCGGGAGTCCCCAGCAGTACTTC.

V is TRBV23-1 and J is TRBJ2-4, with 13 bases fitting TRBD2. TRBV23-1 is treated as an ORF (open reading frame) with a function not yet certain. V trimming: 6 bases; J trimming: 1 base; junction bases outside the gene matches: 12. This CDR3 has 19 amino acids. CDR3 loop: CASRGTSGIPALAKNIQYF. The DNA of the CDR3 is TGCGCCAGCAGGGGGACTAGCGGGATTCCGGCCCTTGCCAAAAACATTCAGTACTTC.

This clone appeared once. V and J are TRBV2 and TRBJ2-3; perhaps TRBD1 as D (6 bases). V lost 3 bases and J 3 bases, leaving 13 bases between the germline ends. The CDR3 sequence is 15 residues long. Germline CDR1 and CDR2: SNHLY and FYNNEI. The CDR3 DNA is TGTGCCAGCAGTGAGCAGGGGCTAAATACAGATACGCAGTATTTT. Protein product: CASSEQGLNTDTQYF.

This clone showed up just once. CDR3 residues: CASGPQGFGTQYF. As DNA, the CDR3 is TGTGCTAGTGGACCTCAGGGGTTTGGGACCCAGTACTTC. The V call is TRBV12-5, the J call TRBJ2-5, with D possibly matching TRBD1 (6 bases). CDR3 length: 13 amino acids. Trimming stripped 6 bases from V and 7 bases from J, with 15 bases between. Per the germline V gene, CDR1 is LGHNT and CDR2 is FRNRAP. The full variable domain, completed using reference TRBV12-5 and TRBJ2-5, is DARVTQTPRHKVTEMGQEVTMRCQPILGHNTVFWYRQTMMQGLELLAYFRNRAPLDDSGMPKDRFSAEMPDATLATLKIQPSEPRDSAVYFCASGPQGFGTQYFGPGTRLLVL.

V is TRBV4-1 and J is TRBJ1-2; 7 bases line up with TRBD1. Germline loops: CDR1 MGHRA, CDR2 YSYEKL. There are 17 residues in the CDR3. The trim removed 3 bases at V and 7 bases at J, leaving 17 bases unmatched. CDR3 bases: TGCGCCAGCAGCCAGGACGGGACAGAACCTTCGGTTTTTGGCTACACCTTC. Protein: CASSQDGTEPSVFGYTF.

This chain connects TRBV2 to TRBJ2-4, with D unclear. The germline gives CDR1 SNHLY, CDR2 FYNNEI. The CDR3 runs 16 residues. The germline V and J ends were trimmed by 6 bases and 1 base, with 16 bases remaining between them. The CDR3 coding sequence is TGTGCCAGCAGGGGAACCAGTGAGGCCGCCAAAAACATTCAGTACTTC. Encoded protein: CASRGTSEAAKNIQYF.

The CDR3 DNA reads TGTGCCAGCAGCTTGGTAGCGGGGGCCTCCGAGCAGTACTTC. Its translation is CASSLVAGASEQYF. V usage is TRBV5-4 and J usage is TRBJ2-7; TRBD2 aligns across 9 bases. Germline CDR1 SGHNT, CDR2 YYREEE (reference sequence). V dropped 0 bases and J dropped 6; count of bases not matched to a gene: 4. The CDR3 contains 14 residues.

This rearrangement joins TRBV18 to TRBJ2-7, with 11 bases aligning to TRBD1. CDR3 size: 15 residues. Germline trimming cut 2 bases from V and 3 bases from J; bases unmatched to any gene: 3. Germline CDR1 KGHSH, CDR2 LQKENI. The CDR3 region is CASSPSGTGGYEQYF. In nucleotides, the CDR3 is TGTGCCAGCTCACCATCCGGGACAGGGGGCTACGAGCAGTACTTC.

V and J are TRBV29-1 and TRBJ2-5, with 7 bases aligning to TRBD1. J was trimmed by 3 bases and V by 7 bases; bases with no gene match: 8. CDR1 is SQVTM and CDR2 is ANQGSEA in the germline V gene. The CDR3 runs 13 residues. The CDR3 region is CSAAGTVKETQYF. In nucleotides, the CDR3 is TGCAGCGCTGCTGGGACAGTTAAAGAGACCCAGTACTTC.

This rearrangement joins TRBV2 to TRBJ2-7, with 9 nucleotides matching TRBD1. V gave up 6 bases and J gave up 3 bases; unmatched junction bases: 0. This CDR3 is built from 12 residues. CDR1 is SNHLY and CDR2 is FYNNEI in the germline V gene. The CDR3 sequence is CASRTGGYEQYF. The CDR3 region has the DNA TGTGCCAGCAGGACAGGGGGCTACGAGCAGTACTTC.

CDR3 coding DNA: TGTGCCAGCAGCTCCGGACGGGTCACAGATACGCAGTATTTT. It is translated as CASSSGRVTDTQYF. The chain employs TRBV13 and TRBJ2-3; D gene uncertain. The CDR3 length is 14 residues. Germline CDR1 PRHDT, CDR2 FYEKMQ (reference sequence). The V and J ends lost 4 bases and 2 bases respectively, with 10 bases between them.

The gene calls are TRBV7-2 and TRBJ2-7, with TRBD2 identical over 16 bases. J lost 7 bases, V lost 5 bases, and 5 bases had no gene match. CDR3 size: 15 residues. The germline gives CDR1 SGHTA, CDR2 FQGNSA. The CDR3 here is CASSRGLAGGSEQYF. The CDR3 DNA follows: TGTGCCAGCAGCCGGGGACTAGCGGGGGGGTCGGAGCAGTACTTC.

The rearrangement links TRBV19 to TRBJ2-7, with 11 bases aligning to TRBD1. The germline V gene encodes CDR1 LNHDA and CDR2 SQIVND (reference sequence). The CDR3 is 15 amino acids. V lost 3 bases to trimming and J lost 1 base; unmatched junction nucleotides: 2. The CDR3, as DNA: TGTGCCAGTAGTATGGGGACAGGGGGTTCCTACGAGCAGTACTTC. Its protein product is CASSMGTGGSYEQYF.

V usage is TRBV7-2 and J usage is TRBJ2-7; D remains unclear. This CDR3 spans 15 amino acids. Germline CDR1 and CDR2: SGHTA and FQGNSA. V lost 1 base to trimming and J lost 3 bases, with 13 bases between them. CDR3 sequence (DNA): TGTGCCAGCAGCTTAGATTACGGGCCCAGCTACGAGCAGTACTTC. Protein sequence: CASSLDYGPSYEQYF.

This CDR3 reads CASSDRGYVGKLFF. CDR3 DNA: TGTGCCAGTTCGGACAGGGGATATGTGGGAAAACTGTTTTTT. This rearrangement joins TRBV19 to TRBJ1-4; 9 bases agree with TRBD1. The germline CDR1 and CDR2 sequences are LNHDA and SQIVND (reference sequence). This CDR3 contains 14 residues. Trimming took 8 bases from V and 10 from J; bases not matched to a gene: 11.

The gene calls are TRBV11-2 and TRBJ1-6; a possible D gene is TRBD1 (5 bases). V was shortened by 5 bases and J by 7 bases, with 15 bases between the two germline ends. Germline V CDR1 and CDR2: SGHAT, FQNNGV. CDR3 length: 15 amino acids. The CDR3 here is CASSPFEGSNSPLHF. CDR3 bases: TGTGCCAGCAGCCCGTTTGAGGGGTCGAATTCACCCCTCCACTTT.

The CDR3 DNA follows: TGCGCCAGTAGCCCCGGGACAGGGGCCCGTCAGCCCCAGCATTTT. Its protein is CASSPGTGARQPQHF. J is TRBJ1-5 and V is TRBV5-1; TRBD1 matches at 10 bases. From germline, CDR1 is SGHRS and CDR2 YFSETQ. With 8 bases clipped from V and 6 bases from J, the junction kept 11 bases outside the gene matches. The CDR3 has 15 amino acids.

The J gene is TRBJ2-3, the V gene TRBV9; 9 bases align to TRBD2. The V and J ends lost 3 bases and 5 bases, in that order; junction bases with no gene match: 10. There are 16 residues in the CDR3. Per the germline V gene, CDR1 is SGDLS and CDR2 is YYNGEE. DNA of the CDR3: TGTGCCAGCAGCGGGTGGTTAGCGGGAGAGGTAGATACGCAGTATTTT. Its translation is CASSGWLAGEVDTQYF.

V and J are TRBV6-5 and TRBJ1-2, with a weak D call TRBD1 (5 bases). The CDR3 runs 14 residues. The germline V and J ends were trimmed by 5 bases and 0 bases, with 10 bases remaining between them. Germline V gene sequence: CDR1 MNHEY, CDR2 SVGAGI. CDR3 coding DNA: TGTGCCAGCAGTCGGGACGGCACTAACTATGGCTACACCTTC. It translates to CASSRDGTNYGYTF.

The chain combines TRBV25-1 with TRBJ1-1; TRBD1 agrees at 7 bases. CDR1 is MGHDK, CDR2 SYGVNS, per germline. The CDR3 consists of 16 residues. The V gene end was trimmed by 3 bases and the J gene end by 0 bases; junction bases not matched to a gene: 7. Here the CDR3 DNA reads TGTGCCAGCAGTGATTGGACAGGAGACATGAACACTGAAGCTTTCTTT. Protein product: CASSDWTGDMNTEAFF.

This chain connects TRBV20-1 to TRBJ2-7; D ambiguous. V dropped 2 bases and J dropped 10 bases, with 12 bases sitting between them. CDR1 is DFQATT and CDR2 is SNEGSKA in the germline V gene (reference sequence). This CDR3 is built from 11 residues. This chain's CDR3 is CSARLLAEQYF. In DNA, the CDR3 is TGCAGTGCTAGATTGCTCGCTGAACAGTACTTC.

This rearrangement joins TRBV5-5 to TRBJ2-1; possibly TRBD1 for D (6 bases). CDR1 and CDR2 (germline): SGHKS, YYEKEE (reference sequence). The germline V and J ends were trimmed by 0 bases and 2 bases, with 12 bases remaining between them. The CDR3 extends over 16 amino acids. The CDR3 loop reads CASSLEPQGTYNEQFF. CDR3 nucleotide sequence: TGTGCCAGCAGCTTGGAGCCACAGGGAACCTACAATGAGCAGTTCTTC.

This chain links TRBV7-7 with TRBJ2-7; TRBD1 agrees at 9 bases. The CDR3 extends over 14 amino acids. Germline loops: CDR1 SSHAT, CDR2 FNYEAQ (reference sequence). Unmatched junction bases numbered 8, after V lost 5 bases and J lost 6 bases. CDR3 protein: CASSQGQGDGEQYF. For the CDR3, the DNA is TGTGCCAGCAGCCAGGGACAGGGAGACGGCGAGCAGTACTTC. The full variable domain, in which reference TRBV7-7 and TRBJ2-7 provide the parts outside the CDR3, is GAGVSQSPRYKVTKRGQDVTLRCDPISSHATLYWYQQALGQGPEFLTYFNYEAQPDKSGLPSDRFSAERPEGSISTLTIQRTEQRDSAMYRCASSQGQGDGEQYFGPGTRLTVT.

V is TRBV5-1 and J is TRBJ2-1; D perhaps matches TRBD2 (6 bases). CDR3 size: 16 residues. With 0 bases removed from V and 2 bases from J, the gap between germline ends came to 12 bases. Per the germline V gene, CDR1 is SGHRS and CDR2 is YFSETQ. CDR3: CASSLGQGGTYNEQFF. DNA of the CDR3: TGCGCCAGCAGCTTGGGGCAGGGCGGGACCTACAATGAGCAGTTCTTC. The full variable domain, in which reference TRBV5-1 and TRBJ2-1 provide the parts outside the CDR3, is KAGVTQTPRYLIKTRGQQVTLSCSPISGHRSVSWYQQTPGQGLQFLFEYFSETQRNKGNFPGRFSGRQFSNSRSEMNVSTLELGDSALYLCASSLGQGGTYNEQFFGPGTRLTVL.

The V call is TRBV27, the J call TRBJ2-5; 12 bases agree with TRBD2. Germline CDR1 is MNHEY and CDR2 is SMNVEV (reference sequence). V shed 0 bases, J shed 2 bases, and the junction held 4 bases outside the gene matches. The CDR3 is made up of 17 amino acids. The CDR3 region has the DNA TGTGCCAGCAGTTTATCGGCTAGCGGGGGGGTACAAGAGACCCAGTACTTC. It codes for CASSLSASGGVQETQYF.

The V gene is TRBV28, the J gene TRBJ2-2; 10 bases are shared with TRBD2. With 5 bases clipped from V and 1 base from J, the junction kept 7 bases outside the gene matches. This CDR3 region has 17 residues. The germline V gene has CDR1 MDHEN and CDR2 SYDVKM. The CDR3 is CASSGGRLAGNTGELFF. The CDR3 nucleotides are TGTGCCAGCAGTGGCGGGCGACTAGCGGGGAACACCGGGGAGCTGTTTTTT.

The gene calls are TRBV7-9 and TRBJ1-2; 7 bases map to TRBD1. This CDR3 contains 13 residues. Looked up from germline, CDR1 is SEHNR and CDR2 is FQNEAQ (reference sequence). J lost 8 bases, V lost 5 bases, and 8 bases had no gene match. The CDR3 nucleotides read TGTGCCAGCAGCCTCACAGGGGATCGGGGCTACACCTTC. It specifies CASSLTGDRGYTF. Based on the CDR3 plus reference TRBV7-9 and TRBJ1-2, the full variable domain is DTGVSQNPRHKITKRGQNVTFRCDPISEHNRLYWYRQTLGQGPEFLTYFQNEAQLEKSRLLSDRFSAERPKGSFSTLEIQRTEQGDSAMYLCASSLTGDRGYTFGSGTRLTVV.

The chain combines TRBV7-6 with TRBJ1-2, with TRBD1 matching 9 bases. Per germline, CDR1 SGHVS and CDR2 FNYEAQ. The CDR3 is made up of 15 amino acids. With V trimmed by 1 base and J by 6 bases, 6 bases remained unmatched. As DNA, the CDR3 is TGTGCCAGCAGCTTAGTTGAGACAGGGGGGAATGGCTACACCTTC. Translating gives CASSLVETGGNGYTF.

The chain combines TRBV6-1 with TRBJ1-1; D unclear. The CDR3 runs to 13 residues. V lost 4 bases to trimming and J lost 1 base, with 7 bases between them. Germline lookup yields CDR1 MNHNS and CDR2 SASEGT. CDR3 region: CASSVKRNTEAFF. CDR3 DNA: TGTGCCAGCAGTGTGAAACGGAACACTGAAGCTTTCTTT.

The V and J genes are TRBV5-6 and TRBJ2-3; 8 positions agree with TRBD2. Germline-derived CDR1 and CDR2 are SGHDT and YYEEEE. Unmatched junction bases numbered 3, after V lost 3 bases and J lost 0 bases. The CDR3 loop spans 15 amino acids. CDR3 DNA: TGTGCCAGCAGCTCAACGGGGGGGAGCACAGATACGCAGTATTTT. Amino acids: CASSSTGGSTDTQYF.

J is TRBJ1-2 and V is TRBV5-1; unclear D gene. This CDR3 has 13 residues. Germline V gene lookup returns CDR1 SGHRS and CDR2 YFSETQ. The V and J ends lost 0 bases and 5 bases respectively, with 8 bases between them. In nucleotides, the CDR3 is TGCGCCAGCAGCTTGGTTCCTCTTTATGGCTACACCTTC. Its protein is CASSLVPLYGYTF.